Following are 27 T cell receptor beta chains from one sample sequenced in a study of neurological immune-mediated disorders. The time point: longitudinal time-point 2. TCRdb independently ran MiXCR on the 5' RACE reads; one entry per CDR3 protein. The sample includes approximately 82,000 distinct CDR3 sequences, approximately 13% seen only once; the top ten take roughly 5%. The specimen sequenced was PBMCs. These receptors all stem from a female donor with HTLV-1-associated myelopathy (HAM/TSP).

The CDR3 here is CASSPPGGAGTQYF. The CDR3 DNA reads as TGTGCCAGCAGCCCCCCGGGGGGCGCAGGGACCCAGTACTTC. The V and J genes are TRBV7-2 and TRBJ2-5, with TRBD2 as a possible D gene (7 bases). The CDR3 is 14 residues long. V lost 5 bases, J lost 7 bases, and 17 bases lay in between. Looked up from germline, CDR1 is SGHTA and CDR2 is FQGNSA.

In this sample, this clonotype turned up many times. The V call is TRBV18, the J call TRBJ2-1; unclear D gene. CDR3 length: 12 amino acids. CDR1 is KGHSH, CDR2 LQKENI, per germline. Trimming removed 0 bases from V and 7 bases from J, with 4 bases in between. CDR3 sequence reads: CASSPPYNEQFF. Here the CDR3 DNA reads TGTGCCAGCTCACCACCGTATAATGAGCAGTTCTTC.

This clonotype was detected ten times or more. The rearrangement joins TRBV4-1 to TRBJ1-2, with D tentatively TRBD1 (6 bases). V lost 4 bases to trimming and J lost 5 bases, with 17 bases between them. The CDR3 contains 15 residues. Germline V lookup: CDR1 MGHRA, CDR2 YSYEKL. In DNA form, the CDR3 reads TGCGCCAGCAGCCTGGGAGGGGGGGAAAAATATGGCTACACCTTC. Protein sequence: CASSLGGGEKYGYTF.

This clonotype was recorded at least ten times. The chain is built from TRBV2 and TRBJ1-3; D is unresolved. The germline CDR1 and CDR2 sequences are SNHLY and FYNNEI. The CDR3 sequence is 12 residues long. The CDR3 DNA reads TGTGGCGGTCTGGGCTCTGGAAACACCATATATTTT. Translated, it gives CGGLGSGNTIYF. Full variable domain (rest looked up from reference TRBV2 and TRBJ1-3): EPEVTQTPSHQVTQMGQEVILRCVPISNHLYFYWYRQILGQKVEFLVSFYNNEISEKSEIFDDQFSVERPDGSNFTLKIRSTKLEDSAMYFCGGLGSGNTIYFGEGSWLTVV.

This clonotype has a count of ten or more. V and J are TRBV27 and TRBJ2-7; tentatively, D is TRBD1 (7 bases). Germline CDR1 reads MNHEY; CDR2 reads SMNVEV (reference sequence). The germline V and J ends were trimmed by 3 bases and 5 bases, with 11 bases remaining between them. The CDR3 covers 13 residues. This CDR3 reads CASSFQGGNEQYF. The CDR3 DNA follows: TGTGCCAGCAGTTTCCAGGGGGGCAACGAGCAGTACTTC.

This clonotype was seen at least ten times. The V gene is TRBV5-1, the J gene TRBJ2-7; 7 nucleotides line up with TRBD2. J gave up 4 bases and V 7 bases, and 17 bases lay outside the gene matches. In germline, CDR1 is SGHRS, CDR2 YFSETQ. The length of the CDR3 is 16 residues. CDR3 nucleotides: TGCGCCAGCTCACCCCGGGGGGTTACGGCTGGGTACGAGCAGTACTTC. This encodes CASSPRGVTAGYEQYF.

This clonotype was seen repeatedly, ten times or more. V and J are TRBV5-1 and TRBJ2-5, with D possibly TRBD2 on 6 matching bases. The CDR3 has 13 amino acids. Trimming took off 4 bases at V and 5 bases at J, with 12 bases between the two ends. Per germline, CDR1 SGHRS and CDR2 YFSETQ. The CDR3 DNA follows: TGCGCCAGCAGCGTGGAGGGGCAGGAGACCCAGTACTTC. This codes for CASSVEGQETQYF.

This clonotype was recorded many times. The gene calls are TRBV4-2 and TRBJ2-7, with 9 bases lining up with TRBD1. Trimming cost V 3 bases and J 3 bases; bases outside gene matches: 12. The CDR3 sequence is 17 residues long. Germline V gene sequence: CDR1 LGHNA, CDR2 YNFKEQ. The CDR3 sequence is CASSHFRRTGDRYEQYF. DNA for the CDR3: TGTGCCAGCAGCCACTTTCGGAGGACAGGGGATCGCTACGAGCAGTACTTC.

This clonotype occurred many times. The genes are TRBV7-9 and TRBJ1-2, with 7 bases matching TRBD1. Germline CDR1 reads SEHNR; CDR2 reads FQNEAQ (reference sequence). The J segment lost 3 bases and the V segment lost 9 bases, leaving 7 bases of the junction unmatched. This CDR3 has 13 residues. CDR3 loop: CASSTTGDYGYTF. The CDR3 nucleotides read TGTGCCAGTAGCACAACAGGGGACTATGGCTACACCTTC.

The table lists this clonotype with many counts. The chain couples TRBV18 to TRBJ2-4; D might be TRBD1 (6 bases). Per germline, CDR1 KGHSH and CDR2 LQKENI. V dropped 3 bases and J dropped 4 bases, with 13 bases sitting between them. This CDR3 is 15 amino acids long. CDR3 sequence: CASSPQRTEKNIQYF. DNA of the CDR3: TGTGCCAGCTCACCCCAAAGGACAGAAAAAAACATTCAGTACTTC.

This clonotype came up many times. The gene calls are TRBV9 and TRBJ2-1; the match to TRBD2 covers 10 bases. The V gene's germline CDR1 is SGDLS and CDR2 YYNGEE. The length of the CDR3 is 16 residues. V trimming: 2 bases; J trimming: 3 bases; junction bases outside the gene matches: 5. In DNA, the CDR3 is TGTGCCAGCAGCGTTAGCGGGGGGCCTTTCTACAATGAGCAGTTCTTC. This translates into CASSVSGGPFYNEQFF.

This clonotype has ten or more counts. The chain carries TRBV6-5 and TRBJ2-1; 8 bases are a match to TRBD2. Looked up from germline, CDR1 is MNHEY and CDR2 is SVGAGI. The V gene end was trimmed by 10 bases and the J gene end by 7 bases; junction bases not matched to a gene: 9. CDR3 length: 13 amino acids. CDR3 protein: CATRAGGENEQFF. The CDR3 region has the DNA TGTGCCACCAGGGCGGGGGGCGAGAATGAGCAGTTCTTC.

This clonotype was observed at least ten times. This chain connects TRBV5-1 to TRBJ1-6, with D perhaps matching TRBD1 (5 bases). Germline assignment: CDR1 SGHRS and CDR2 YFSETQ. This CDR3 region has 16 residues. The germline V and J ends were trimmed by 2 bases and 10 bases, with 19 bases remaining between them. The CDR3 sequence is CASSFQGDLGRSPLHF. The CDR3, as DNA: TGCGCCAGCAGCTTCCAAGGGGACTTGGGGAGGTCACCCCTCCACTTT.

This chain joins TRBV9 and TRBJ2-2; D not resolved. The CDR3 totals 16 residues. Deletions cut 4 bases from V and 3 bases from J, with 16 bases between. Per germline, CDR1 SGDLS and CDR2 YYNGEE. CDR3 in amino acids: CASSRPSPTDTGELFF. CDR3 in DNA: TGTGCCAGCAGCCGCCCATCCCCCACGGACACCGGGGAGCTGTTTTTT.

The chain links TRBV6-1 to TRBJ1-4; D is possibly TRBD1 (6 bases). V was cut by 8 bases and J by 0 bases, with 16 bases left in between. CDR3 length equals 16 residues. CDR1 and CDR2 from the germline V gene are MNHNS and SASEGT. The CDR3 protein is CASQLRQDATNEKLFF. Here the CDR3 DNA reads TGTGCCAGCCAATTACGACAGGATGCAACTAATGAAAAACTGTTTTTT.

This clonotype counts as medium-sized. The chain uses TRBV28 and TRBJ2-2; D unclear. The germline V gene has CDR1 MDHEN and CDR2 SYDVKM. The germline V and J ends were trimmed by 6 bases and 6 bases, with 8 bases remaining between them. The CDR3 is 12 residues long. The CDR3 DNA follows: TGTGCCAGCAGATTACTCCCCGGGGAGCTGTTTTTT. This gives the protein CASRLLPGELFF.

This clonotype was counted at least ten times. CDR3 in amino acids: CSAPGQVVSPLHF. As DNA, the CDR3 is TGCAGTGCTCCCGGACAGGTGGTATCGCCCCTCCACTTT. The V gene is TRBV20-1, the J gene TRBJ1-6, with 7 bases that match TRBD1. Germline V gene lookup returns CDR1 DFQATT and CDR2 SNEGSKA (reference sequence). The CDR3 spans 13 residues. The V segment lost 5 bases and the J segment 13 bases; nucleotides outside the gene matches: 11.

This clonotype was found many times. The chain recombines TRBV28 with TRBJ2-6, with D possibly TRBD2 on 7 matching bases. This CDR3 has 14 residues. Germline loops: CDR1 MDHEN, CDR2 SYDVKM. CDR3 region: CAGGGSSGANVLTF. The CDR3 coding sequence is TGTGCTGGGGGGGGCAGCTCTGGGGCCAACGTCCTGACTTTC. The full variable domain, rest sourced from reference TRBV28 and TRBJ2-6, is DVKVTQSSRYLVKRTGEKVFLECVQDMDHENMFWYRQDPGLGLRLIYFSYDVKMKEKGDIPEGYSVSREKKERFSLILESASTNQTSMYLCAGGGSSGANVLTFGAGSRLTVL.

This clonotype appeared many times. The V call is TRBV27, the J call TRBJ1-4; weak D call: TRBD1 (5 bases). This CDR3 has 14 amino acids. Germline-derived CDR1 and CDR2 are MNHEY and SMNVEV (reference sequence). V lost 5 bases to trimming and J lost 5 bases, with 12 bases between them. The CDR3 here is CASSAGRNNEKLFF. The CDR3 DNA reads as TGTGCCAGCAGTGCGGGACGGAACAATGAAAAACTGTTTTTT.

In this sample, this clonotype turned up many times. This chain connects TRBV10-3 to TRBJ2-7, with a possible D match to TRBD2 (6 bases). In germline, CDR1 is ENHRY, CDR2 SYGVKD. The V end was cut by 0 bases, the J end by 3 bases, with 21 bases between. The CDR3 runs 18 residues. The CDR3 DNA reads TGTGCCATCAGTGAGTCGGCGGGGAGCTTCACCGTTGGCTACGAGCAGTACTTC. Translating it yields CAISESAGSFTVGYEQYF.

This clonotype was picked up many times. This chain uses TRBV11-2 with TRBJ2-4; D possibly matches TRBD1 or TRBD2 (6 bases each). Germline V CDR1 and CDR2: SGHAT, FQNNGV. V gave up 0 bases and J gave up 0 bases, with 18 bases separating them. CDR3 length: 19 amino acids. The CDR3 is CASSLEAGQVKLAKNIQYF. DNA of the CDR3: TGTGCCAGCAGCTTAGAGGCGGGACAAGTAAAACTAGCCAAAAACATTCAGTACTTC.

This clonotype was picked up many times. V gene TRBV12-3 or TRBV12-4 combines with J gene TRBJ1-6, with 8 bases that match TRBD1. Trimming at V came to 5 bases and at J to 8 bases, leaving 5 bases not matched to a gene. The CDR3 is 14 residues long. The chain's CDR3 is CASSVDRAHSPLHF. CDR3 DNA: TGTGCCAGCAGTGTGGACAGGGCTCATTCACCCCTCCACTTT.

The chain is built from TRBV20-1 and TRBJ2-1; tentative D call: TRBD2 (6 bases). The CDR3 contains 14 residues. Germline CDR1 reads DFQATT; CDR2 reads SNEGSKA (reference sequence). Trimming removed 6 bases at V and 4 bases at J, with 16 bases between. CDR3 residues: CSAPPRGLYNEQFF. The CDR3 bases are TGCAGTGCCCCCCCCCGGGGGTTGTACAATGAGCAGTTCTTC.

This clonotype was counted many times. V is TRBV28 and J is TRBJ2-3; D is unclear. Trimming took 4 bases from V and 0 from J, leaving 14 bases between them. There are 16 residues in the CDR3. Germline V gives CDR1 MDHEN, CDR2 SYDVKM. Here the CDR3 DNA reads TGTGCCAGCAGTTCCCCGACATTCCAGAGCACAGATACGCAGTATTTT. This translates into CASSSPTFQSTDTQYF.

This clonotype was counted at least ten times. The chain recombines TRBV10-3 with TRBJ2-7, with 8 nucleotides matching TRBD2. V trimming: 0 bases; J trimming: 4 bases; junction bases outside the gene matches: 11. Germline CDR1 reads ENHRY; CDR2 reads SYGVKD. The CDR3 runs 17 residues. CDR3 loop: CAISESVISGAFYEQYF. The CDR3 nucleotides read TGTGCCATCAGTGAGTCTGTCATTAGCGGGGCCTTTTACGAGCAGTACTTC.

There are many counts of this clonotype. This sequence joins TRBV27 and TRBJ2-5; tentatively, D is TRBD1 or TRBD2 (5 bases each). V lost 0 bases and J lost 5, with 16 bases in between. The CDR3 runs 16 residues. The germline gives CDR1 MNHEY, CDR2 SMNVEV (reference sequence). The CDR3 DNA is TGTGCCAGCAGTTTATCGCGTGAGGGGTCTATGGAGACCCAGTACTTC. The encoded protein is CASSLSREGSMETQYF.

The V call is TRBV21-1, the J call TRBJ2-1; the table's D call TRBD2 went unverified against the DNA. TRBV21-1 is a known pseudogene. The CDR3 is 15 residues long. The CDR3: CASSKGLAGSNEQFF. CDR3 in DNA: TGTGCCAGCAGCAAGGGACTAGCGGGGTCCAATGAGCAGTTCTTC.